The entry below describes one TCR beta chain. Its matching antigen is unknown. The data originate from a study of shared clonotypes between healthy human individuals. Study-level background: Serving as donors were a couple of women and a few men, whose ages spanned 18 to 49.

Authors' analysis steps: Junction-only sequences produced by ImmunoSEQ had no quality scores, so filtering differed. Assay used: immunoSEQ multiplex PCR; TCRdb lists only in-frame clones, some missing. The D gene and trimming were derived from the DNA, and the V and J assignments and clone size from that table. The sample lists about 960,000 clones; over 60% were seen once. Study-level points and caveats: When naive CD4 clonotypes were compared across a handful of donors, approximately 4.9% were shared.

CD45RA+ naive and CD45RA-negative memory subsets were separated from CD4+ cells. The germline V gene has CDR1 MNHNY and CDR2 SVGAGI (reference sequence). V dropped 6 bases and J dropped 4 bases, with 16 bases sitting between them. This CDR3 region has 15 residues. Material: memory CD4+ T cells sorted from blood. Subset given: CD45RA-negative fraction. The sequence came from a man between 18 and 29 years old in good health. The V gene is TRBV6-6, the J gene TRBJ1-5; the D gene is possibly TRBD1 (5 bases). The CDR3 nucleotides read TGTGCCAGCAGGCGGGGGGACGGGAGAAATCAGCCCCAGCATTTT. This gives the protein CASRRGDGRNQPQHF.